Each of the 25 T cell receptor beta chains below was sequenced from the same sample in a study of blood T cell repertoires in COVID-19. Profiling relied on immunoSEQ multiplex PCR, and the TCRdb table lists in-frame clones only, not all of them. This sample has 100,000 to 130,000 clones, with about four fifths found just once. The sequencing input was peripheral blood. These receptor sequences come from a human donor in a cohort sampled during active COVID-19.

The V gene is TRBV5-1, the J gene TRBJ2-5; possible D gene TRBD1, 6 bases. The V end was cut by 6 bases, the J end by 13 bases, with 22 bases between. The CDR3 covers 13 residues. CDR1 and CDR2 (germline): SGHRS, YFSETQ. In DNA form, the CDR3 reads TGCGCCAGCACCTCACAACAGGGTTTGACCGCGTACTTC. This gives the protein CASTSQQGLTAYF. Complete variable domain (other parts from reference TRBV5-1 and TRBJ2-5): KAGVTQTPRYLIKTRGQQVTLSCSPISGHRSVSWYQQTPGQGLQFLFEYFSETQRNKGNFPGRFSGRQFSNSRSEMNVSTLELGDSALYLCASTSQQGLTAYFGPGTRLLVL.

The CDR3 sequence is CASSLATRTLSGNTIYF. The CDR3, as DNA: TGTGCCAGCAGCTTGGCGACTAGGACACTATCTGGAAACACCATATATTTT. The chain recombines TRBV7-6 with TRBJ1-3; perhaps TRBD1 as D (5 bases). The CDR3 runs 17 residues. The germline V gene encodes CDR1 SGHVS and CDR2 FNYEAQ. V lost 3 bases and J 1 base, leaving 16 bases between the germline ends.

The rearrangement joins TRBV3-1 (or the pseudogene TRBV3-2) to TRBJ1-5; 9 nucleotides align to TRBD1. Germline V gene sequence: CDR1 LGHDT, CDR2 YNNKEL (reference sequence). This CDR3 is 14 amino acids long. Germline trimming cut 4 bases from V and 8 bases from J; bases unmatched to any gene: 6. This chain's CDR3 is CASSLGQGLKPQHF. In nucleotides, the CDR3 is TGTGCCAGCAGCCTAGGACAGGGGCTGAAGCCCCAGCATTTT.

The chain employs TRBV7-9 and TRBJ2-7, with TRBD1 matching 7 bases. This CDR3 has 15 amino acids. V trimming: 1 base; J trimming: 4 bases; junction bases outside the gene matches: 7. Per germline, CDR1 SEHNR and CDR2 FQNEAQ (reference sequence). As DNA, the CDR3 is TGTGCCAGCAGCTTAGGAACGACAGGGTCGTACGAGCAGTACGTC. Protein product: CASSLGTTGSYEQYV.

This clone showed up just a few times. This chain uses TRBV5-1 with TRBJ2-1; 7 positions agree with TRBD1. Germline V gene lookup returns CDR1 SGHRS and CDR2 YFSETQ. CDR3 length: 17 amino acids. J was trimmed by 1 base and V by 5 bases; bases with no gene match: 12. In DNA form, the CDR3 reads TGCGCCAGCAGACAGGGGACCCTCTTAAGGTCCTACAATGAGCAGTTCTTC. It specifies CASRQGTLLRSYNEQFF.

In its sample, this clone was seen once. The chain employs TRBV28 and TRBJ2-1; 8 nucleotides align to TRBD1. This CDR3 is built from 14 residues. V shed 10 bases and J 0 bases; nucleotides not matched to a gene: 5. Germline CDR1 MDHEN, CDR2 SYDVKM. This CDR3 reads CAIRDRSSYNEQFF. CDR3 nucleotide sequence: TGTGCCATTAGGGACAGGAGCTCCTACAATGAGCAGTTCTTC.

The chain has TRBV5-6 and TRBJ2-1; 10 nucleotides agree with TRBD2. Germline CDR1 and CDR2: SGHDT and YYEEEE. The CDR3 consists of 15 residues. J lost 8 bases, V lost 0 bases, and 5 bases had no gene match. The CDR3, as DNA: TGTGCCAGCAGCTTGGAACTAGCGGGAATCTATGAGCAGTTCTTC. Protein sequence: CASSLELAGIYEQFF. Supplemented by reference TRBV5-6 and TRBJ2-1, the full variable domain reads DAGVTQSPTHLIKTRGQQVTLRCSPKSGHDTVSWYQQALGQGPQFIFQYYEEEERQRGNFPDRFSGHQFPNYSSELNVNALLLGDSALYLCASSLELAGIYEQFFGPGTRLTVL.

This chain connects TRBV29-1 to TRBJ2-7, with TRBD1 identical over 7 bases. Germline V CDR1 and CDR2: SQVTM, ANQGSEA. V was pared by 8 bases and J by 0 bases, with 7 bases of the junction left unmatched. This CDR3 contains 13 residues. The CDR3 region has the DNA TGCAGCCCGAGGGGGCGCGACTCCTACGAGCAGTACTTC. It codes for CSPRGRDSYEQYF.

This chain uses TRBV6-5 with TRBJ1-1; 11 bases line up with TRBD1. The length of the CDR3 is 14 residues. CDR1 and CDR2 (germline): MNHEY, SVGAGI. Germline trimming cut 8 bases from V and 4 bases from J; bases unmatched to any gene: 6. CDR3 coding DNA: TGTGCCAGCCCTGGACAGGGGGCGGGCACTGAAGCTTTCTTT. Translating it yields CASPGQGAGTEAFF.

The chain recombines TRBV5-6 with TRBJ1-2; D not certain. This CDR3 has 17 amino acids. Germline CDR1 SGHDT, CDR2 YYEEEE. Trimming shortened V by 1 base and J by 0 bases, and 16 bases separated the two germline ends. CDR3 in DNA: TGTGCCAGCAGCTTGTACCCCGTTGGAGGATCTAACTATGGCTACACCTTC. Encoded protein: CASSLYPVGGSNYGYTF. The complete variable domain, with remaining parts taken from reference TRBV5-6 and TRBJ1-2, reads DAGVTQSPTHLIKTRGQQVTLRCSPKSGHDTVSWYQQALGQGPQFIFQYYEEEERQRGNFPDRFSGHQFPNYSSELNVNALLLGDSALYLCASSLYPVGGSNYGYTFGSGTRLTVV.

The rearrangement joins TRBV7-6 to TRBJ1-3, with D unclear. CDR3 size: 19 residues. Germline CDR1 reads SGHVS; CDR2 reads FNYEAQ. Trimming stripped 4 bases from V and 0 bases from J, with 22 bases between. CDR3 in DNA: TGTGCCAGCAGCTCGATCCCCTATACAGAGTTAAGCTCTGGAAACACCATATATTTT. Encoded protein: CASSSIPYTELSSGNTIYF. The full variable domain, in which reference TRBV7-6 and TRBJ1-3 provide the parts outside the CDR3, is GAGVSQSPRYKVTKRGQDVALRCDPISGHVSLYWYRQALGQGPEFLTYFNYEAQQDKSGLPNDRFSAERPEGSISTLTIQRTEQRDSAMYRCASSSIPYTELSSGNTIYFGEGSWLTVV.

V gene TRBV4-1 combines with J gene TRBJ1-5; TRBD1 aligns across 7 bases. This CDR3 region has 15 residues. The V gene's germline CDR1 is MGHRA and CDR2 YSYEKL. V shed 4 bases and J 4 bases; nucleotides not matched to a gene: 7. In nucleotides, the CDR3 is TGCGCCAGCAGCCCGGTGGGACAGAATAATCAGCCCCAGCATTTT. Amino acid sequence: CASSPVGQNNQPQHF.

The chain recombines TRBV5-1 with TRBJ1-4; maybe TRBD1 (6 bases). V gave up 4 bases and J gave up 8 bases, with 18 bases separating them. Germline CDR1 reads SGHRS; CDR2 reads YFSETQ. CDR3 length: 15 residues. The CDR3 nucleotides are TGCGCCAGCAGCAGCGGGACAACCAGCGGGGAAAAACTGTTTTTT. Residues: CASSSGTTSGEKLFF.

This clone was seen once. The chain recombines TRBV10-3 with TRBJ1-3; tentative D call: TRBD1 (6 bases). The CDR3 consists of 17 residues. Germline-derived CDR1 and CDR2 are ENHRY and SYGVKD. The V end lost 0 bases, the J end lost 3 bases, and 15 bases lay between the germline ends. The CDR3 coding sequence is TGTGCCATCAGTGAGTCCGTTGGGGCAGGGGATGGAAACACCATATATTTT. It is translated as CAISESVGAGDGNTIYF.

This chain connects TRBV24-1 to TRBJ2-5; the match to TRBD1 covers 8 bases. This CDR3 region has 14 residues. Trimming took 7 bases from V and 5 from J; bases not matched to a gene: 8. Germline loops: CDR1 KGHDR, CDR2 SFDVKD. As DNA, the CDR3 is TGTGCCACCAGCGACAGGGGAGGTGCGGAGACCCAGTACTTC. This encodes CATSDRGGAETQYF.

The gene calls are TRBV24-1 and TRBJ1-5; TRBD1 aligns across 8 bases. This CDR3 contains 13 residues. Germline assignment: CDR1 KGHDR and CDR2 SFDVKD. V was pared by 6 bases and J by 6 bases, with 3 bases of the junction left unmatched. CDR3 DNA: TGTGCCACCAGTCCAGGGGGCGGTCAGCCCCAGCATTTT. It codes for CATSPGGGQPQHF.

The J gene is TRBJ2-3, the V gene TRBV7-2; TRBD2 agrees at 7 bases. V shed 3 bases, J shed 3 bases, and the junction held 9 bases outside the gene matches. The CDR3 has 16 amino acids. Germline V gene lookup returns CDR1 SGHTA and CDR2 FQGNSA. The CDR3 DNA follows: TGTGCCAGCAGCTTTTTGGGCGGGAGCAATACAGATACGCAGTATTTT. Its protein is CASSFLGGSNTDTQYF.

The chain has TRBV13 and TRBJ1-1; D may be TRBD1 (6 bases). CDR1 and CDR2 from the germline V gene are PRHDT and FYEKMQ (reference sequence). The V gene lost 5 bases and the J gene lost 3 bases, with 16 bases spanning the gap. This CDR3 has 15 residues. DNA for the CDR3: TGTGCCAGCAGCGCGCCGCAGGGGCGGGACACTGAAGCTTTCTTT. This encodes CASSAPQGRDTEAFF.

The chain couples TRBV5-1 to TRBJ1-4; tentative D call: TRBD1 (6 bases). The CDR3 spans 14 residues. The germline V gene has CDR1 SGHRS and CDR2 YFSETQ. V lost 7 bases, J lost 3 bases, and 13 bases lay in between. CDR3 DNA sequence: TGCGCCAGCGGAACAGGGCTGGCTAATGAAAAACTGTTTTTT. It specifies CASGTGLANEKLFF.

J is TRBJ2-5 and V is TRBV6-5, with 9 bases that match TRBD1. This CDR3 contains 13 residues. J gave up 4 bases and V 7 bases, and 4 bases lay outside the gene matches. Germline-derived CDR1 and CDR2 are MNHEY and SVGAGI. Here the CDR3 DNA reads TGTGCCAGCAAAACAGGGGGCAGAGAGACCCAGTACTTC. This gives the protein CASKTGGRETQYF.

J is TRBJ2-2 and V is TRBV20-1; 8 bases align to TRBD1. Trimming took 3 bases from V and 4 from J; bases not matched to a gene: 4. This CDR3 has 14 residues. CDR1 is DFQATT and CDR2 is SNEGSKA in the germline V gene (reference sequence). CDR3: CSASSGGSTGELFF. As DNA, the CDR3 is TGCAGTGCTAGTTCAGGGGGCAGCACCGGGGAGCTGTTTTTT.

This clone has a single count. The V and J genes are TRBV2 and TRBJ2-5; tentatively, D is TRBD2 (5 bases). From germline, CDR1 is SNHLY and CDR2 FYNNEI. With 5 bases removed from V and 2 bases from J, the gap between germline ends came to 6 bases. The CDR3 spans 12 residues. The CDR3: CASSWTQETQYF. The CDR3 region has the DNA TGTGCCAGCAGTTGGACTCAAGAGACCCAGTACTTC.

The CDR3, as DNA: TGTGCCAGCAGTGTCGGGACTAGCGGGGGGTCAGATACGCAGTATTTT. Residues: CASSVGTSGGSDTQYF. V and J are TRBV6-4 and TRBJ2-3; TRBD2 aligns across 15 bases. CDR3 size: 16 residues. Germline values: CDR1 MRHNA, CDR2 SNTAGT. The ends lost 4 bases at V and 4 bases at J; junction bases unmatched: 3.

The chain uses TRBV5-7 and TRBJ1-6; D not certain. TRBV5-7 is identified as an open reading frame with a role that is uncertain. V was cut by 4 bases and J by 0 bases, with 11 bases left in between. The CDR3 spans 16 residues. The CDR3 coding sequence is TGTGCCAGCAGCGAGAAGCCGAGCTCCTATAATTCACCCCTCCACTTT. It yields the protein CASSEKPSSYNSPLHF.

The CDR3 protein is CASSLSTDTQYF. The CDR3 DNA sequence: TGTGCCAGCAGCTTATCAACAGATACGCAGTATTTT. This chain links TRBV11-3 with TRBJ2-3; D unresolved. Trimming shortened V by 2 bases and J by 3 bases, and 3 bases separated the two germline ends. The length of the CDR3 is 12 residues. CDR1 SGHNT and CDR2 YENEEA come from the germline V gene. Drawing the rest from reference TRBV11-3 and TRBJ2-3, the complete variable domain is EAGVVQSPRYKIIEKKQPVAFWCNPISGHNTLYWYLQNLGQGPELLIRYENEEAVDDSQLPKDRFSAERLKGVDSTLKIQPAELGDSAVYLCASSLSTDTQYFGPGTRLTVL.